The subject of this entry is one T cell receptor beta chain. The antigen it binds to is not known. No much larger clone exists at a distance of one base, and base qualities are not known. The source of the sample is a study of identical twins (dated by TCRdb to about 2016). Study-wide context: The study deep-sequenced TCR alpha and beta repertoires from monozygotic twins, unrelated adults of various ages and cord blood to test whether fetal clonotypes persist. Replicate twin experiments were performed at different times using different library preparation protocols to rule out contamination.

Library generation was performed with 5' RACE. Instrument used: Illumina HiSeq 2000. A universal primer binding site was added through template switching, and the final cDNA carried a unique molecular identifier so that TCR cDNA molecules could be counted accurately. Specific primers in the conserved constant-segment region were used to synthesize first-strand cDNA for TCR alpha and beta chains. To control for contamination, every cDNA library carried two barcodes: a SMART-Mk sample barcode plus Illumina barcodes. TruSeq adapter sequences along with Illumina sample barcodes were introduced in two successive PCR steps. The Illumina HiSeq platform was used with custom primers to sequence TCR alpha and beta cDNA libraries. Turning to the authors' computational methods: Unique molecular identifiers were extracted from raw reads with MiGEC, and CDR3 positions were determined with MiXCR. For each individual, recombination models were inferred using an EM algorithm with the repgenHMM and IGoR tools. The tcR package in R was used for shared clonotype analysis, with sharing normalized by the product of cloneset sizes. To study raw recombination free of thymic and clonal selection effects, out-of-frame nonproductive sequences were analyzed. The public reads were reanalyzed by TCRdb: fastp trimming at Q25, MiXCR alignment, in-frame beta chains only. Every entry covers one CDR3 protein and lists the most common genes and DNA from its rows. The V and J calls and clone size are TCRdb's, not the authors'. The sample table holds approximately 600,000 distinct CDR3 sequences, of which roughly 9.5% were seen once. 3% of the sample is taken by the ten largest.

Only healthy Caucasian donors were included. Three pairs of female monozygotic twins, all aged roughly 18 to 29 years, made up the twin cohort. The RNA used for TCR libraries was isolated from peripheral blood mononuclear cells. The paper as a whole reports these results and caveats: Because the same donors could not be followed over many years, the conclusions relied on cross-sectional statistical analysis. The excess sharing between twins in beta out-of-frame sequences was weaker because fewer shared sequences reduced the signal-to-noise ratio. Abundant cord blood beta clonotypes carried fewer insertions; young adult naive repertoires showed a weaker similar trend, while memory repertoires showed none. Recombination models systematically underestimated out-of-frame TCR alpha sharing in monozygotic twins but agreed with sharing between unrelated individuals. Compared with coincidental sharing between unrelated individuals, out-of-frame TCR alpha sequences shared between twins showed an excess of sequences with low generation probability. Zero-insertion analyses could be partly confounded by invariant T cells such as MAIT and iNKT, though diverse VJ usage argued against such confounding for most clonotypes.

The same specimen was also included in a second study, on yellow fever vaccine responses in identical twins. The second paper further reports: The authors reported that the T cell response to vaccination in identical twins appeared partly convergent and partly personalized. Focusing on identical twins, the study followed the T cell clones that responded to the vaccine, and did so with precision.

Sequenced material: PBMCs. The origin of this receptor is a woman between 18 and 29 years old in good health.

CDR3 region: CSARTVGWELFF. The nucleotide sequence is TGCAGTGCTCGGACTGTAGGTTGGGAGCTGTTTTTT. The chain employs TRBV20-1 and TRBJ2-2; TRBD2 is a weak D gene call, 5 bases matching. The germline V gene encodes CDR1 DFQATT and CDR2 SNEGSKA (reference sequence). Between the V and J ends, shortened by 5 bases and 9 bases respectively, the junction contains 13 bases. The CDR3 runs 12 amino acids, cysteine and phenylalanine included. Here the CDR3 DNA is all that survives: 36 bases in frame from base 1.